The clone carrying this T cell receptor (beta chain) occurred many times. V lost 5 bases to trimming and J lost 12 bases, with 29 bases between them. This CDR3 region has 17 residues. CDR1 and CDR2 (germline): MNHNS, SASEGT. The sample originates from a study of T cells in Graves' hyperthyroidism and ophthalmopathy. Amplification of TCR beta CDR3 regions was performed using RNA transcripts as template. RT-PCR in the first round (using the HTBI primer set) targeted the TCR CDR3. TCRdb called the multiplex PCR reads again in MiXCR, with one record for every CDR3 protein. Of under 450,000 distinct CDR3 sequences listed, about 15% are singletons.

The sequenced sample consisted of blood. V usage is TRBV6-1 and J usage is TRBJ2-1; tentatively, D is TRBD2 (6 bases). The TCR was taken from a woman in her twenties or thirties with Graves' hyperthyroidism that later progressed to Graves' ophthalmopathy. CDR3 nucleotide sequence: TGTGCCAGCAGTTCCCTGCTCGAGAGAGGCTACGGGGGTTTGCAGTTCTTC. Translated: CASSSLLERGYGGLQFF.